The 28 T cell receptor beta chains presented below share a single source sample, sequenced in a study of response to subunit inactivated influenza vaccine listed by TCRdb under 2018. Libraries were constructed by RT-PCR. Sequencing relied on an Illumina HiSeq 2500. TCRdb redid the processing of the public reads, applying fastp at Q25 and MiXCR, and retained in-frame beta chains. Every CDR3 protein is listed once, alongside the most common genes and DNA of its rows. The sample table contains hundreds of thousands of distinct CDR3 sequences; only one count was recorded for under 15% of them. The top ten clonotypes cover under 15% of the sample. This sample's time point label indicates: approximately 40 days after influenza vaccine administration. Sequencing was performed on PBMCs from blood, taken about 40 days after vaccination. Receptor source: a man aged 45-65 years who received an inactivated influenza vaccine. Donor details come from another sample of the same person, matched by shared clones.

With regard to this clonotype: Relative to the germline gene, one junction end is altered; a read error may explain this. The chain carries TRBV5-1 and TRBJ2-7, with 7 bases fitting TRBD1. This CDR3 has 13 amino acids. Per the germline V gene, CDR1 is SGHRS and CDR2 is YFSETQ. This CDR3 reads CASSSGTAYEQYF. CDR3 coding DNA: TGTGCCAGCAGCTCCGGGACAGCCTACGAGCAGTACTTC.

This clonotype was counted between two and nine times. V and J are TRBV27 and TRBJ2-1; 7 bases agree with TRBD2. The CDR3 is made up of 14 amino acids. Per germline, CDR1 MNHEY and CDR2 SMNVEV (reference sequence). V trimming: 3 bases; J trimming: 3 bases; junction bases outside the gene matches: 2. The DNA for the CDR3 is TGTGCCAGCAGTTTGGCGGGAGTCTACAATGAGCAGTTCTTC. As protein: CASSLAGVYNEQFF.

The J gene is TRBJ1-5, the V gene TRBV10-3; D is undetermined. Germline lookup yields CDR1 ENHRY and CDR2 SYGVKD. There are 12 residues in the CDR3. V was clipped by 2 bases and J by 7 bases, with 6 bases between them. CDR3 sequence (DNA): TGTGCCATCAGTGAGAGGGAACAGCCCCAGCATTTT. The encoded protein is CAISEREQPQHF.

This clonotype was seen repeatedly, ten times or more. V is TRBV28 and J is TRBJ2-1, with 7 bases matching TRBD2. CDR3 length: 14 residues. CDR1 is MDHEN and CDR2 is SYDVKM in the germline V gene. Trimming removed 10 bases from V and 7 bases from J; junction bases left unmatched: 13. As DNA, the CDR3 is TGTGCCACCTTCGGTGGCGGGAGATGGAATGAGCAGTTCTTC. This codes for CATFGGGRWNEQFF.

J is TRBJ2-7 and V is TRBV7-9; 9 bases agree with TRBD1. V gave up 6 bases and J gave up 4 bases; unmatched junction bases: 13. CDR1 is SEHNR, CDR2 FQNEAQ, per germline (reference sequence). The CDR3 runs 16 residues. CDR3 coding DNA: TGTGCCAGCAGTTCTATCGGACAGGGGACTTATTACGAGCAGTACTTC. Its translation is CASSSIGQGTYYEQYF.

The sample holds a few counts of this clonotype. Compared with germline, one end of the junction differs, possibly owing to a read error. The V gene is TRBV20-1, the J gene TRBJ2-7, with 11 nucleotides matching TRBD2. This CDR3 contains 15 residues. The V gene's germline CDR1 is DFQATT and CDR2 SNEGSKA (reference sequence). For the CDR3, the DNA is TGCAGTGCCAGAGGACTAGCGGGCGACTCCTACGAGCAGTACTTC. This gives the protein CSARGLAGDSYEQYF.

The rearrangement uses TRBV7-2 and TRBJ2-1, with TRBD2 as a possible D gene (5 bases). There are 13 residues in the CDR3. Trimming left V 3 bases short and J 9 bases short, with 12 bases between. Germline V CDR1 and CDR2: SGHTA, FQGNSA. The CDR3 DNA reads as TGTGCCAGCAGCTTCGCTAGCCGCACTGAGCAGTTCTTC. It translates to CASSFASRTEQFF.

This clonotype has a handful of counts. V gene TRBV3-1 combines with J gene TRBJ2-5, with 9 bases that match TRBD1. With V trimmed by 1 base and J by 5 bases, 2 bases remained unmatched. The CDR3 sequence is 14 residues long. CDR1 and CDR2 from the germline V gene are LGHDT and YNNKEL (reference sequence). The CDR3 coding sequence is TGTGCCAGCAGCCAAGGTGGGACAGGGGAGACCCAGTACTTC. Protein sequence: CASSQGGTGETQYF.

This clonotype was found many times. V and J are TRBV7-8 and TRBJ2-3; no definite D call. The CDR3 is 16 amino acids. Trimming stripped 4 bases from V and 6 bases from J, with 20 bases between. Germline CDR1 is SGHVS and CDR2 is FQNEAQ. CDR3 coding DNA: TGTGCCAGCAGCTCGGAGAGGTACAGCAGCAGGGATACGCAGTATTTT. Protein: CASSSERYSSRDTQYF.

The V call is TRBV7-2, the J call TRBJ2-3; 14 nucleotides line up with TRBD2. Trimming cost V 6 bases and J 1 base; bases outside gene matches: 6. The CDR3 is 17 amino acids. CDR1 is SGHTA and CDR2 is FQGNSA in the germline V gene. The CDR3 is CASRNRGLAGGTDTQYF. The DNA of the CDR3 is TGTGCCAGCAGAAACAGGGGACTAGCGGGGGGCACAGATACGCAGTATTTT.

As DNA, the CDR3 is TGTGCCAGCAGTTACTCACAGGGAAACTACAATGAGCAGTTCTTC. Its translation is CASSYSQGNYNEQFF. The chain employs TRBV6-5 and TRBJ2-1; tentatively, D is TRBD1 (6 bases). Germline lookup yields CDR1 MNHEY and CDR2 SVGAGI. The CDR3 length is 15 residues. V was trimmed by 0 bases and J by 3 bases, leaving 9 bases between them.

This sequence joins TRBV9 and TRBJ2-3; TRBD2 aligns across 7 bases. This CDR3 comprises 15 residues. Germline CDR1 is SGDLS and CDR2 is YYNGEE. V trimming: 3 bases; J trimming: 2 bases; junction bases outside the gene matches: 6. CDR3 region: CASSAGGENTDTQYF. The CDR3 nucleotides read TGTGCCAGCAGCGCGGGAGGCGAAAACACAGATACGCAGTATTTT.

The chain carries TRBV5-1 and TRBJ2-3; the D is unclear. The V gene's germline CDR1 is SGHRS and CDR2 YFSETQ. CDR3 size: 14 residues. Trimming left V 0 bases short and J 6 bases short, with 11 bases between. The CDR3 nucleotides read TGCGCCAGCAGCTTGGCCTGGTCGCTGGATACGCAGTATTTT. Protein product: CASSLAWSLDTQYF.

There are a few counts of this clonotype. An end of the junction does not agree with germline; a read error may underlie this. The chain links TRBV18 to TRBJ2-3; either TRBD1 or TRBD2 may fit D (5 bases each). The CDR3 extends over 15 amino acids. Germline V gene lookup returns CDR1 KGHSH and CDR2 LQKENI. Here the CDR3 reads CASSPQSGSTATQYF. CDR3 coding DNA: TGTGCCAGCTCACCCCAGTCAGGGAGCACAGCTACGCAGTATTTT. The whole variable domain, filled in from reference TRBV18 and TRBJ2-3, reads NAGVMQNPRHLVRRRGQEARLRCSPMKGHSHVYWYRQLPEEGLKFMVYLQKENIIDESGMPKERFSAEFPKEGPSILRIQQVVRGDSAAYFCASSPQSGSTATQYFGPGTRLTVL.

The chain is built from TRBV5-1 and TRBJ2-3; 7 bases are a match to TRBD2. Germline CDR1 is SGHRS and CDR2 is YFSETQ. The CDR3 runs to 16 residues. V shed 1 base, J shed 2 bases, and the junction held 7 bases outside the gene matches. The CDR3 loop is CASSLYTGTTTDTQYF. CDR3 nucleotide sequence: TGCGCCAGCAGCTTGTACACCGGGACTACCACAGATACGCAGTATTTT. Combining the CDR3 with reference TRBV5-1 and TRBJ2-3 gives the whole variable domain KAGVTQTPRYLIKTRGQQVTLSCSPISGHRSVSWYQQTPGQGLQFLFEYFSETQRNKGNFPGRFSGRQFSNSRSEMNVSTLELGDSALYLCASSLYTGTTTDTQYFGPGTRLTVL.

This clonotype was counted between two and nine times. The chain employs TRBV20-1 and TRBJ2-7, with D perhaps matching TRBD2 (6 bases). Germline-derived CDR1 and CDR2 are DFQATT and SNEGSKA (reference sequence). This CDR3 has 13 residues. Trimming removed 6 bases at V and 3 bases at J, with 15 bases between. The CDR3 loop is CSARLVVFYEQYF. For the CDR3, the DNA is TGCAGTGCGAGACTAGTAGTCTTCTACGAGCAGTACTTC.

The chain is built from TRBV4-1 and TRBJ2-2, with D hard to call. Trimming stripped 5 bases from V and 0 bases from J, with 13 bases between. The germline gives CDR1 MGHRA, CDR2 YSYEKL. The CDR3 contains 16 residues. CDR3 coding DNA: TGCGCCAGCAGCTTCTGGCAAACAGCGAACACCGGGGAGCTGTTTTTT. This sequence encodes CASSFWQTANTGELFF.

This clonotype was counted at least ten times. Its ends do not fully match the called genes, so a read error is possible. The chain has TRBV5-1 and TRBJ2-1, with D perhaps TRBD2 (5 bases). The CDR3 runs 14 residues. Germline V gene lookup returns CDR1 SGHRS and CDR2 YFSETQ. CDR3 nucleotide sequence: TGTGCCAGCAGCTCGGACTCCTCCTACAATGAGCAGTTCTTC. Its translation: CASSSDSSYNEQFF.

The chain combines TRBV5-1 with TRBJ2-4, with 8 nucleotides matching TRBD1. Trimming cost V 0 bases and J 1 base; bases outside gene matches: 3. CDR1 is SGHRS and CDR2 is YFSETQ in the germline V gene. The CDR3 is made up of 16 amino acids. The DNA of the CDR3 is TGCGCCAGCAGCTTGGGTGCAGGGGGCGCCAAAAACATTCAGTACTTC. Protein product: CASSLGAGGAKNIQYF.

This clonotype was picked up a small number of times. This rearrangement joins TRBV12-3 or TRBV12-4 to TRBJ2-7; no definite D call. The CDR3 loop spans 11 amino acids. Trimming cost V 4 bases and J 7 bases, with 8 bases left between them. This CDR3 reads CASSSLVEQYF. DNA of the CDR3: TGTGCCAGCAGTTCCTTAGTAGAGCAGTACTTC.

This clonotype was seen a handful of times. This CDR3 is CASSLVSVSTDTQYF. The CDR3, as DNA: TGTGCCAGCAGCTTAGTATCTGTGAGCACAGATACGCAGTATTTT. This chain joins TRBV7-8 and TRBJ2-3; no clear D gene. Looked up from germline, CDR1 is SGHVS and CDR2 is FQNEAQ. V lost 1 base and J 0 bases, leaving 8 bases between the germline ends. The CDR3 totals 15 residues.

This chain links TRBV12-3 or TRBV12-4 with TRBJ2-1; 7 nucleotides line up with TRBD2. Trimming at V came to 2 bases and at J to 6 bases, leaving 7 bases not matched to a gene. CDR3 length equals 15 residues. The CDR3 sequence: CASSLRLSGINEQFF. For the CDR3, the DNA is TGTGCCAGCAGTTTACGGCTAAGCGGGATCAATGAGCAGTTCTTC.

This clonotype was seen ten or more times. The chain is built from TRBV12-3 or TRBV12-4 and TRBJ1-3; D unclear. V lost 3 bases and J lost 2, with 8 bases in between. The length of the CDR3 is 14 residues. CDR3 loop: CASSFFQPGNTIYF. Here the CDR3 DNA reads TGTGCCAGCAGTTTTTTCCAGCCTGGAAACACCATATATTTT.

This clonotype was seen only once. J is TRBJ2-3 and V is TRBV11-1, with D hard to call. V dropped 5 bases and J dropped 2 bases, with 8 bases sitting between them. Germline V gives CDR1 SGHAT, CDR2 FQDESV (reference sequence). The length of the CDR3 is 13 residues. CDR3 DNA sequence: TGTGCCAGCAGCCCTGATATCACAGATACGCAGTATTTT. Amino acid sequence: CASSPDITDTQYF. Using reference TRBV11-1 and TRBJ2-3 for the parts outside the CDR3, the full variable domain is EAEVAQSPRYKITEKSQAVAFWCDPISGHATLYWYRQILGQGPELLVQFQDESVVDDSQLPKDRFSAERLKGVDSTLKIQPAELGDSAMYLCASSPDITDTQYFGPGTRLTVL.

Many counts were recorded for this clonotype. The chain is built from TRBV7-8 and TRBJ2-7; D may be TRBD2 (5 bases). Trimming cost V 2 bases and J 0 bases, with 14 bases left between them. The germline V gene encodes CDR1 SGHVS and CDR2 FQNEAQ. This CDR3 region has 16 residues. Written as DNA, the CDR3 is TGTGCCAGCAGCTTACGGCGCGGGCCTAGCTCCTACGAGCAGTACTTC. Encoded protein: CASSLRRGPSSYEQYF.

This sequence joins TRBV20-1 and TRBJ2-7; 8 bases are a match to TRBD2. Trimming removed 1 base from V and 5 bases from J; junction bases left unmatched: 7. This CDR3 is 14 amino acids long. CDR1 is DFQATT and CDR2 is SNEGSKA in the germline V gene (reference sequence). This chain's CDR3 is CSARAGGPRNEQYF. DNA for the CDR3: TGCAGTGCTAGAGCGGGAGGGCCTAGGAACGAGCAGTACTTC.

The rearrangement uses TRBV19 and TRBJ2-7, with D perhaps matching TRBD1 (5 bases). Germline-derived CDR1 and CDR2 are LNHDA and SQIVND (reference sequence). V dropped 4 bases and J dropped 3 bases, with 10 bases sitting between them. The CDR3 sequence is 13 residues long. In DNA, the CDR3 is TGTGCCAGTAGTAAAGGGGTCGGCTACGAGCAGTACTTC. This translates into CASSKGVGYEQYF.

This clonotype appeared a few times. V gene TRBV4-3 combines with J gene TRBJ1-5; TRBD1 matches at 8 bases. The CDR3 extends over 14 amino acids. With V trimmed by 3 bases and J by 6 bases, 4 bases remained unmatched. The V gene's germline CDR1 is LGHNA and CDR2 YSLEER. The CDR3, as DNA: TGCGCCAGCAGCCAGAGCAGGGGGCCTCAGCCCCAGCATTTT. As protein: CASSQSRGPQPQHF.